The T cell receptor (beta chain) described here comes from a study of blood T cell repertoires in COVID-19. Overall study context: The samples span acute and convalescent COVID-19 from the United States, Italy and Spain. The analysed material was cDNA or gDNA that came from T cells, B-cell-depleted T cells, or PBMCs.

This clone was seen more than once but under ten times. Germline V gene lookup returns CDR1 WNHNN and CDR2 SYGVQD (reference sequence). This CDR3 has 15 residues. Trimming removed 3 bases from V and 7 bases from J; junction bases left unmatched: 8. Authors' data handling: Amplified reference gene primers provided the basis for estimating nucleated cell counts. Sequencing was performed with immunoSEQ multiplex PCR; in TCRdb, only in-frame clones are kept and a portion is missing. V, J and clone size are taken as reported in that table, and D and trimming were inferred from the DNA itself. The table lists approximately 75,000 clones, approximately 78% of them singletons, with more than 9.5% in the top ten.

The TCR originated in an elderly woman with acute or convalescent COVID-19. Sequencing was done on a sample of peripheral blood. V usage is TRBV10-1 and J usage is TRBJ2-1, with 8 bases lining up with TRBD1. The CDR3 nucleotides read TGCGCCAGCAGTGATTCGCAGGGGGCTCGAAATGAGCAGTTCTTC. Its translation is CASSDSQGARNEQFF.